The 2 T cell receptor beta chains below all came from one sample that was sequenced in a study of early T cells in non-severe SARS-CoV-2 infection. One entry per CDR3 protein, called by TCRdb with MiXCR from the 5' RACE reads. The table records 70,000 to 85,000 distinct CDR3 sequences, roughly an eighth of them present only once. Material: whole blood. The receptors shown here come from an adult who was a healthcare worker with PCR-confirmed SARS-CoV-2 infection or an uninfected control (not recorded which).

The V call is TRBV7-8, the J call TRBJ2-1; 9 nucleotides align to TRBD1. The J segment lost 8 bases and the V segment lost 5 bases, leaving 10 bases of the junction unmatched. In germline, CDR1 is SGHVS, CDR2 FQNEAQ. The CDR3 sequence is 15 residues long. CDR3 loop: CASSRRDRESDEQFF. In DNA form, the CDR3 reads TGTGCCAGCAGCCGGCGGGACAGGGAGTCTGATGAGCAGTTCTTC.

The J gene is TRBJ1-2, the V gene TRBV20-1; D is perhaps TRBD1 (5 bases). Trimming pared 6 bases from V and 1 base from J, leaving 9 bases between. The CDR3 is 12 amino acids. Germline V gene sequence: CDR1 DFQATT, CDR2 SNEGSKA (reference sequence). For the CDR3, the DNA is TGCAGTGCCAGGGTTTTTAACTATGGCTACACCTTC. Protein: CSARVFNYGYTF.